The 23 T cell receptor beta chains below all came from one sample that was sequenced in a study of T cells in Graves' hyperthyroidism and ophthalmopathy. The CDR3 regions of TCR beta were amplified from RNA transcripts. Researchers ran a first-round RT-PCR on the TCR CDR3 using the HTBI primer set. TCRdb used MiXCR to reprocess the multiplex PCR reads, holding one entry per CDR3 protein. The data hold about 350,000 distinct CDR3 sequences, with over 11% observed a single time. The sample taken for sequencing was blood. The receptors here all came from a woman aged 30 to 39 with Graves' hyperthyroidism.

CDR3 sequence reads: CASSKRTSDNEQFF. In nucleotides, the CDR3 is TGTGCCAGCAGTAAGAGGACCAGTGACAATGAGCAGTTCTTC. J is TRBJ2-1 and V is TRBV6-1; no firm D call. This CDR3 is built from 14 residues. The V gene's germline CDR1 is MNHNS and CDR2 SASEGT. V lost 5 bases to trimming and J lost 5 bases, with 13 bases between them.

The genes are TRBV5-6 and TRBJ1-1, with D perhaps matching TRBD1 (5 bases). In germline, CDR1 is SGHDT, CDR2 YYEEEE. V shed 0 bases and J shed 0 bases, with 6 bases lying between them. The CDR3 runs to 14 residues. CDR3 residues: CASSLVQVNTEAFF. The CDR3 nucleotides read TGTGCCAGCAGCTTGGTACAGGTGAACACTGAAGCTTTCTTT.

This chain joins TRBV11-2 and TRBJ2-1; the D gene is possibly TRBD2 (6 bases). The CDR3 sequence is 14 residues long. From germline, CDR1 is SGHAT and CDR2 FQNNGV. The V end was cut by 5 bases, the J end by 6 bases, with 14 bases between. CDR3 in DNA: TGTGCCAGCAGCCTCCGGCCCGGGGGCAATGAGCAGTTCTTC. Residues: CASSLRPGGNEQFF.

The table lists this clonotype with a few counts. Being one base from a much bigger clone, this may be a read error. The chain links TRBV28 to TRBJ1-1; D not resolved. Trimming stripped 2 bases from V and 1 base from J, with 8 bases between. Germline values: CDR1 MDHEN, CDR2 SYDVKM. The CDR3 extends over 14 amino acids. CDR3 residues: CASSLLDGNTEAFF. The CDR3 DNA sequence: TGTGCCAGCAGTTTACTGGACGGGAACACTGAAGCTTTCTTT. The full variable domain, in which reference TRBV28 and TRBJ1-1 provide the parts outside the CDR3, is DVKVTQSSRYLVKRTGEKVFLECVQDMDHENMFWYRQDPGLGLRLIYFSYDVKMKEKGDIPEGYSVSREKKERFSLILESASTNQTSMYLCASSLLDGNTEAFFGQGTRLTVV.

In this sample, this clonotype turned up a few times. The rearrangement links TRBV12-3 or TRBV12-4 to TRBJ1-5; D gene ambiguous. Trimming removed 0 bases from V and 7 bases from J, with 16 bases in between. The CDR3 has 16 residues. CDR3 protein: CASSLARSQVTQPQHF. The CDR3 region has the DNA TGTGCCAGCAGTTTAGCGCGGTCGCAGGTCACGCAGCCCCAGCATTTT.

This clonotype has more than one count but fewer than ten. CDR3 amino acids: CASSLWAAENSPLHF. For the CDR3, the DNA is TGTGCCAGCAGTTTATGGGCAGCAGAAAATTCACCCCTCCACTTT. The J gene is TRBJ1-6, the V gene TRBV28; D gene ambiguous. With 0 bases removed from V and 7 bases from J, the gap between germline ends came to 10 bases. CDR3 length: 15 amino acids. The germline V gene has CDR1 MDHEN and CDR2 SYDVKM.

This clonotype was recorded once. The genes are TRBV10-3 and TRBJ2-1; 9 positions agree with TRBD2. Losses at the gene ends were 0 bases for V and 6 bases for J; bases not matched to a gene: 6. Germline V gene sequence: CDR1 ENHRY, CDR2 SYGVKD. This CDR3 contains 16 residues. This CDR3 is CAISESGGGAGNEQFF. The CDR3 DNA reads TGTGCCATCAGTGAGTCGGGCGGGGGGGCCGGCAATGAGCAGTTCTTC.

This clonotype has a handful of counts. The CDR3 protein is CASSIGLAGVEQFF. In DNA, the CDR3 is TGTGCCAGTAGTATAGGACTAGCGGGAGTGGAGCAGTTCTTC. The chain carries TRBV19 and TRBJ2-1; 12 positions agree with TRBD2. In germline, CDR1 is LNHDA, CDR2 SQIVND (reference sequence). V shed 1 base, J shed 10 bases, and the junction held 2 bases outside the gene matches. The CDR3 spans 14 residues.

This clonotype was recorded at least ten times. V usage is TRBV6-1 and J usage is TRBJ2-3, with TRBD2 identical over 9 bases. From germline, CDR1 is MNHNS and CDR2 SASEGT. With 5 bases clipped from V and 2 bases from J, the junction kept 11 bases outside the gene matches. The CDR3 extends over 17 amino acids. CDR3 region: CASSSRGAGGPTDTQYF. The CDR3 nucleotides read TGTGCCAGCAGTTCGCGGGGGGCGGGAGGGCCCACAGATACGCAGTATTTT.

The CDR3 spells CASSYFAGGADTQYF. CDR3 in DNA: TGTGCCAGCAGTTACTTTGCGGGAGGGGCAGATACGCAGTATTTT. J is TRBJ2-3 and V is TRBV6-5; TRBD2 agrees at 9 bases. V dropped 1 base and J dropped 4; count of bases not matched to a gene: 3. This CDR3 is built from 15 residues. Per the germline V gene, CDR1 is MNHEY and CDR2 is SVGAGI.

This clonotype was picked up a small number of times. The V and J genes are TRBV6-1 and TRBJ2-7; TRBD1 agrees at 8 bases. CDR1 is MNHNS, CDR2 SASEGT, per germline. This CDR3 has 15 amino acids. V trimming: 0 bases; J trimming: 2 bases; junction bases outside the gene matches: 3. The CDR3 DNA is TGTGCCAGCAGTGAAGCGGCGACAGGGGCCTACGAGCAGTACTTC. It specifies CASSEAATGAYEQYF.

This clonotype was seen ten or more times. The junction shows a germline mismatch at one end, possibly a read error. The chain carries TRBV6-2 or TRBV6-3 and TRBJ1-5; unclear D gene. Germline loops: CDR1 MNHEY, CDR2 SVGEGT. The CDR3 consists of 13 residues. The CDR3 DNA sequence: TGTGCCAGCAGCCCCGGGCCCGTACGCCTCCGGGATTTT. It specifies CASSPGPVRLRDF.

This clonotype has ten or more counts. The gene calls are TRBV28 and TRBJ2-7; 7 bases match TRBD1. V shed 10 bases and J 6 bases; nucleotides not matched to a gene: 15. The CDR3 is made up of 14 amino acids. CDR1 and CDR2 from the germline V gene are MDHEN and SYDVKM. DNA of the CDR3: TGTGCCACCCGAAGTCCGGACAGGCCGACCGAGCAGTACTTC. Amino acid sequence: CATRSPDRPTEQYF.

This rearrangement joins TRBV10-3 to TRBJ1-1, with D possibly being TRBD1 (6 bases). In germline, CDR1 is ENHRY, CDR2 SYGVKD. The CDR3 is made up of 13 amino acids. V dropped 1 base and J dropped 10 bases, with 13 bases sitting between them. CDR3 bases: TGTGCCATCAGTGAGTTAGACAGGCTAGGAGCTTTCTTT. Translated: CAISELDRLGAFF.

The table lists this clonotype with many counts. The chain uses TRBV14 and TRBJ2-1, with TRBD2 matching 10 bases. Trimming removed 4 bases from V and 13 bases from J; junction bases left unmatched: 10. Germline values: CDR1 SGHDN, CDR2 FVKESK. CDR3 length: 14 residues. CDR3 DNA sequence: TGTGCCAGCAGCCCCAGGGCTAGCGGGAGCCTTCAGTTCTTC. Its protein is CASSPRASGSLQFF.

This clonotype came up a few times. The V and J genes are TRBV10-3 and TRBJ1-1; D not certain. The V end was cut by 3 bases, the J end by 3 bases, with 5 bases between. Germline V lookup: CDR1 ENHRY, CDR2 SYGVKD. CDR3 size: 12 residues. The CDR3 here is CAISDGYTEAFF. As DNA, the CDR3 is TGTGCCATCAGTGACGGTTACACTGAAGCTTTCTTT.

This sequence joins TRBV6-1 and TRBJ2-5; D gene uncertain. Germline assignment: CDR1 MNHNS and CDR2 SASEGT. V lost 6 bases and J 2 bases, leaving 13 bases between the germline ends. This CDR3 is built from 14 residues. The CDR3 sequence: CASSPGVVQETQYF. The CDR3 DNA is TGTGCCAGCAGCCCCGGAGTAGTACAAGAGACCCAGTACTTC.

This clonotype has at least ten counts. As DNA, the CDR3 is TGTGCCAGCAGCGATTGGGACAGGGGGTACGAGCAGTACTTC. It encodes CASSDWDRGYEQYF. The rearrangement joins TRBV12-3 or TRBV12-4 to TRBJ2-7, with 11 bases identical to TRBD1. The CDR3 covers 14 residues. Trimming cost V 6 bases and J 4 bases; bases outside gene matches: 5.

This clonotype was detected a few times. The V and J genes are TRBV27 and TRBJ1-6; possible D gene TRBD1, 5 bases. V shed 2 bases and J shed 10 bases, with 21 bases lying between them. This CDR3 spans 17 amino acids. The germline V gene has CDR1 MNHEY and CDR2 SMNVEV (reference sequence). CDR3 nucleotides: TGTGCCAGCAGTTTAGAGCTTCGGTGGGGGGGAAACTCACCCCTCCACTTT. Translated, it gives CASSLELRWGGNSPLHF.

This clonotype was picked up a small number of times. The chain uses TRBV6-1 and TRBJ2-5; tentative D call: TRBD1 (6 bases). Germline V CDR1 and CDR2: MNHNS, SASEGT. The CDR3 loop spans 14 amino acids. The V and J ends lost 8 bases and 4 bases respectively, with 17 bases between them. CDR3 DNA: TGTGCCAGCGGCGCTGGGGCAGGGGCAGAGACCCAGTACTTC. This translates into CASGAGAGAETQYF.

This clonotype has a count of ten or more. The J gene is TRBJ1-5, the V gene TRBV29-1; D not certain. The CDR3 is made up of 12 amino acids. V was clipped by 5 bases and J by 1 base, with 6 bases between them. The germline gives CDR1 SQVTM, CDR2 ANQGSEA. The CDR3 DNA follows: TGCAGCGTTTCACAGAGCAATCAGCCCCAGCATTTT. It is translated as CSVSQSNQPQHF. Based on the CDR3 plus reference TRBV29-1 and TRBJ1-5, the full variable domain is SAVISQKPSRDICQRGTSLTIQCQVDSQVTMMFWYRQQPGQSLTLIATANQGSEATYESGFVIDKFPISRPNLTFSTLTVSNMSPEDSSIYLCSVSQSNQPQHFGDGTRLSIL.

This clonotype was seen ten or more times. V gene TRBV7-2 combines with J gene TRBJ1-1; D is possibly TRBD1 (6 bases). The CDR3 contains 14 residues. The germline gives CDR1 SGHTA, CDR2 FQGNSA. The CDR3 is CAMRSDRLNTEAFF. CDR3 nucleotides: TGTGCAATGCGAAGTGACAGGCTGAACACTGAAGCTTTCTTT. The whole variable domain, remainder taken from reference TRBV7-2 and TRBJ1-1, is GAGVSQSPSNKVTEKGKDVELRCDPISGHTALYWYRQSLGQGLEFLIYFQGNSAPDKSGLPSDRFSAERTGGSVSTLTIQRTQQEDSAVYLCAMRSDRLNTEAFFGQGTRLTVV.

As regards this clonotype: This may be a read error, as it is one base from a much larger clone. V gene TRBV2 combines with J gene TRBJ1-1; D is unclear. Germline values: CDR1 SNHLY, CDR2 FYNNEI. The CDR3 is 11 amino acids. The CDR3 spells CASVFGPDAFF. The CDR3 bases are TGTGCCAGCGTGTTTGGGCCTGACGCTTTCTTT.